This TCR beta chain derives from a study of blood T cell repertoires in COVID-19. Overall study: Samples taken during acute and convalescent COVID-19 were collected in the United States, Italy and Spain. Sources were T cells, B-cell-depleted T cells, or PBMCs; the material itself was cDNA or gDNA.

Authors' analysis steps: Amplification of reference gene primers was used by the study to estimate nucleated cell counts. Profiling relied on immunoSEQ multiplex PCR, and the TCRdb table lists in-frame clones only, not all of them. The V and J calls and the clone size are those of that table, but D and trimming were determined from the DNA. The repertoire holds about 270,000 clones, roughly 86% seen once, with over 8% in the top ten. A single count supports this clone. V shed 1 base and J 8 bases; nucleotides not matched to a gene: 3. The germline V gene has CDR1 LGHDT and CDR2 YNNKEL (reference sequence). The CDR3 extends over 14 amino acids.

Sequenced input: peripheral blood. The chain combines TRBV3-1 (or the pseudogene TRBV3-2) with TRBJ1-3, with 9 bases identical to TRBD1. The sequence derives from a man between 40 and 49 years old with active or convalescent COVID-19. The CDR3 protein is CASSQGDRAHTIYF. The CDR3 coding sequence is TGTGCCAGCAGCCAAGGGGACAGGGCACACACCATATATTTT.